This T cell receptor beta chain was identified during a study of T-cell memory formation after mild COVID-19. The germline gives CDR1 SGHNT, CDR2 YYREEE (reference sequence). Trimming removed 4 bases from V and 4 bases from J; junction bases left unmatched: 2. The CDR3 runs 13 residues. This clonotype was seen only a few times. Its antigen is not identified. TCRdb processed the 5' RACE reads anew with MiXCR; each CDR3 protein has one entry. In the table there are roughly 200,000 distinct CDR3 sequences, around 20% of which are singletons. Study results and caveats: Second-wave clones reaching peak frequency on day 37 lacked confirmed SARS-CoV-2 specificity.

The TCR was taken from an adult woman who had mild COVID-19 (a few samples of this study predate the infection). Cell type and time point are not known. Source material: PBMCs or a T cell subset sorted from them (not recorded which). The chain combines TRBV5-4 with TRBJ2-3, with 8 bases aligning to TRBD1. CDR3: CASSRTGPDTQYF. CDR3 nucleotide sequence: TGTGCCAGCAGCCGGACAGGGCCAGATACGCAGTATTTT.